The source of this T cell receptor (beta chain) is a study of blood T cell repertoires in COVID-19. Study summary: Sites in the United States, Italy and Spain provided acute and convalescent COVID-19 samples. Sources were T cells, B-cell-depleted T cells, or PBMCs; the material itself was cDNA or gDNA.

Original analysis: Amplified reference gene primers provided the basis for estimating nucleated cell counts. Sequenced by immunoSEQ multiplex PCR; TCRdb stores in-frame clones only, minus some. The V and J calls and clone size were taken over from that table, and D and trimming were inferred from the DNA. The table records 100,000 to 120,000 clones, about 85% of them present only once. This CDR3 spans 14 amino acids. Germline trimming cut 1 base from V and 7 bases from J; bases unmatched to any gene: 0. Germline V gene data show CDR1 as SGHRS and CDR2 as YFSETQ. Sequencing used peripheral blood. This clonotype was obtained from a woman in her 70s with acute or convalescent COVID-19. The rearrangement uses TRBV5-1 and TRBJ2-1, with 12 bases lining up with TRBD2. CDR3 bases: TGCGCCAGCAGCTTGACTAGCGGGAGGAATGAGCAGTTCTTC. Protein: CASSLTSGRNEQFF. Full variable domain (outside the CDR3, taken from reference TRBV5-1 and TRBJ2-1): KAGVTQTPRYLIKTRGQQVTLSCSPISGHRSVSWYQQTPGQGLQFLFEYFSETQRNKGNFPGRFSGRQFSNSRSEMNVSTLELGDSALYLCASSLTSGRNEQFFGPGTRLTVL.